Below, 13 T cell receptor beta chains from the same sample are listed, as sequenced in a study of blood T cell repertoires in COVID-19 (dated by TCRdb to the early 2020s). The method was the immunoSEQ multiplex PCR assay. TCRdb's version of the immuneACCESS table is confined to in-frame rearrangements and falls short of the full clone set. An unresolved V gene accounts for under half of the shortfall where checked; the remainder is of unknown origin. The sample table shows roughly 250,000 clones, and approximately 80% are seen once. The ten largest clones capture roughly 4% of the sample. Sequencing used peripheral blood. The source is a woman aged 40 to 49 with active or convalescent COVID-19.

The chain combines TRBV7-2 with TRBJ1-1; D call uncertain. V dropped 5 bases and J dropped 12 bases, with 16 bases sitting between them. The CDR3 extends over 12 amino acids. CDR1 and CDR2 from the germline V gene are SGHTA and FQGNSA. The CDR3 region is CASSVQAKRTFF. CDR3 nucleotides: TGTGCCAGCAGCGTTCAGGCTAAGCGGACTTTCTTT.

This clone occurred a few times. One end of the junction is discordant with germline, which a read error may explain. This chain links TRBV14 with TRBJ1-1, with D perhaps matching TRBD1 (6 bases). The CDR3 extends over 15 amino acids. CDR1 is SGHDN and CDR2 is FVKESK in the germline V gene. CDR3 in DNA: TGTGCCAGCAGCGAAGACAGGACATATATCGCTGAAGCTTTCTTT. Translating it yields CASSEDRTYIAEAFF.

The count of this clone is one. The chain combines TRBV7-9 with TRBJ1-4; TRBD1 is a possible D gene (6 bases). Germline V gene data show CDR1 as SEHNR and CDR2 as FQNEAQ (reference sequence). The CDR3 totals 13 residues. Trimming pared 5 bases from V and 13 bases from J, leaving 17 bases between. The CDR3 sequence is CASSRSGTSALFF. In DNA, the CDR3 is TGTGCCAGCAGCCGATCAGGGACATCAGCACTGTTTTTT.

This clone has just one count. This rearrangement joins TRBV2 to TRBJ1-1; TRBD1 is a possible D gene (5 bases). This CDR3 is built from 11 residues. V was pared by 3 bases and J by 10 bases, with 9 bases between. CDR1 and CDR2 from the germline V gene are SNHLY and FYNNEI. CDR3 amino acids: CASSDDSRAFF. The CDR3 DNA reads TGTGCCAGCAGTGATGACAGTCGAGCTTTCTTT.

This clone was detected many times. Sequence at one end of the junction differs from germline and may be a read error. The gene calls are TRBV3-1 (or the pseudogene TRBV3-2) and TRBJ1-2; D gene unclear. The CDR3 runs 16 residues. CDR1 and CDR2 (germline): LGHDT, YNNKEL (reference sequence). In nucleotides, the CDR3 is TGTGCCAGCAGCCAAGATTCATTTATAATTGGAGAGCAGCTTGCCTTC. It encodes CASSQDSFIIGEQLAF.

J is TRBJ2-2 and V is TRBV30; no firm D call. The CDR3 is made up of 14 amino acids. V dropped 0 bases and J dropped 2 bases, with 7 bases sitting between them. CDR1 is GTSNPN and CDR2 is SVGIG in the germline V gene (reference sequence). CDR3 residues: CAWSVNLNTGELFF. The CDR3 nucleotides read TGTGCCTGGAGTGTTAATCTTAACACCGGGGAGCTGTTTTTT.

The V call is TRBV19, the J call TRBJ1-5; the D gene is possibly TRBD1 (5 bases). The CDR3 sequence is 14 residues long. V dropped 3 bases and J dropped 5 bases, with 11 bases sitting between them. The germline CDR1 and CDR2 sequences are LNHDA and SQIVND (reference sequence). For the CDR3, the DNA is TGTGCCAGTAGTATCATGGGGGGAGATCAGCCCCAGCATTTT. Encoded protein: CASSIMGGDQPQHF.

This clone has a handful of counts. The chain carries TRBV20-1 and TRBJ1-2; D gene uncertain. Germline-derived CDR1 and CDR2 are DFQATT and SNEGSKA (reference sequence). The CDR3 sequence is 10 residues long. V was pared by 3 bases and J by 6 bases, with 5 bases between. CDR3 region: CSASEDGYTF. The DNA of the CDR3 is TGCAGTGCTAGCGAGGATGGCTACACCTTC.

The chain has TRBV7-9 and TRBJ2-1; TRBD2 agrees at 7 bases. CDR1 SEHNR and CDR2 FQNEAQ come from the germline V gene (reference sequence). V lost 5 bases and J lost 12; bases outside the gene matches: 7. This CDR3 spans 12 amino acids. Written as DNA, the CDR3 is TGTGCCAGCAGCCAGGCCGGGGGGACGCAGTTCTTC. Its translation: CASSQAGGTQFF.

The chain has TRBV30 and TRBJ2-7, with 7 positions matching TRBD1. The CDR3 is 12 amino acids. The V gene's germline CDR1 is GTSNPN and CDR2 SVGIG (reference sequence). V lost 6 bases and J lost 3; bases outside the gene matches: 5. The CDR3 loop reads CACKGQNYEQYF. The CDR3 coding sequence is TGTGCCTGCAAGGGACAGAACTACGAGCAGTACTTC.

The chain uses TRBV2 and TRBJ2-7, with 8 bases identical to TRBD1. Germline assignment: CDR1 SNHLY and CDR2 FYNNEI. After removal of 6 bases from V and 3 bases from J, the junction contained 4 bases not matched to a gene. CDR3 length: 13 residues. As DNA, the CDR3 is TGTGCCAGCAGAAGACAGGGGAACTACGAGCAGTACGTC. Translation: CASRRQGNYEQYV.

V gene TRBV29-1 combines with J gene TRBJ1-2; D uncertain. Trimming removed 6 bases at V and 0 bases at J, with 8 bases between. The germline gives CDR1 SQVTM, CDR2 ANQGSEA. This CDR3 contains 12 residues. Written as DNA, the CDR3 is TGCAGCGTACGACTCTCTAACTATGGCTACACCTTC. It specifies CSVRLSNYGYTF. Full variable domain (rest looked up from reference TRBV29-1 and TRBJ1-2): SAVISQKPSRDICQRGTSLTIQCQVDSQVTMMFWYRQQPGQSLTLIATANQGSEATYESGFVIDKFPISRPNLTFSTLTVSNMSPEDSSIYLCSVRLSNYGYTFGSGTRLTVV.

This chain joins TRBV11-2 and TRBJ2-7, with no clear D. The V end was cut by 2 bases, the J end by 6 bases, with 11 bases between. This CDR3 region has 13 residues. The germline CDR1 and CDR2 sequences are SGHAT and FQNNGV. The DNA of the CDR3 is TGTGCCAGCAGCTTATCACAGACACTCGAGCAGTACGTC. Encoded protein: CASSLSQTLEQYV.